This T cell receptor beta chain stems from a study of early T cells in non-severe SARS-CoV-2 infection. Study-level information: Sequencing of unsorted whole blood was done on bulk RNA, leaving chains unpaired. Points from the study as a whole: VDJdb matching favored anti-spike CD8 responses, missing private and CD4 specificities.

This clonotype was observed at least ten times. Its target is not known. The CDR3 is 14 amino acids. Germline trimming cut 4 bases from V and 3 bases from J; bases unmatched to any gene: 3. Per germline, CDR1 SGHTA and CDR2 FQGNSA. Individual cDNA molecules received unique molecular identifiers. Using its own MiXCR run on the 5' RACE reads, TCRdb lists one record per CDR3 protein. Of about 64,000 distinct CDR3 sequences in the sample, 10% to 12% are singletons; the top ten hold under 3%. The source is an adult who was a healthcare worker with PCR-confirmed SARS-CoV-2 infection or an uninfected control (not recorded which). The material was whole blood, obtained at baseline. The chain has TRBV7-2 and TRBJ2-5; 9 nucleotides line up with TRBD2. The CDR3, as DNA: TGTGCCAGCAGCTCGTTAGCGGGGGAAGAGACCCAGTACTTC. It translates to CASSSLAGEETQYF.